The 22 T cell receptor beta chains below all came from one sample that was sequenced in a study of sequential checkpoint blockade in melanoma. The treatment: randomized to nivolumab then ipilimumab (arm A) or the reverse (arm B). Method: immunoSEQ multiplex PCR; TCRdb's copy keeps in-frame clones and lacks some. Of 15,000 to 20,000 clones listed, roughly 80% are singletons. Sequencing used CD8+ T cells sorted from blood (inferred from file names), obtained from a patient given nivolumab and ipilimumab in sequence. The receptors stem from a human donor with melanoma.

The chain couples TRBV6-4 to TRBJ2-5, with TRBD2 matching 10 bases. After removal of 0 bases from V and 1 base from J, the junction contained 2 bases not matched to a gene. The CDR3 consists of 16 residues. The germline CDR1 and CDR2 sequences are MRHNA and SNTAGT. CDR3 in amino acids: CASSDSASGGQETQYF. The DNA of the CDR3 is TGTGCCAGCAGTGACTCAGCTAGCGGGGGCCAAGAGACCCAGTACTTC.

The chain carries TRBV30 and TRBJ2-5; 7 positions match TRBD2. The CDR3 spans 14 residues. V lost 1 base, J lost 5 bases, and 7 bases stayed unmatched. CDR1 GTSNPN and CDR2 SVGIG come from the germline V gene (reference sequence). CDR3 residues: CAWSGSRGWETQYF. CDR3 DNA sequence: TGTGCCTGGAGTGGTTCGCGGGGGTGGGAGACCCAGTACTTC.

The gene calls are TRBV5-5 and TRBJ2-6; TRBD1 matches at 9 bases. Trimming at V came to 2 bases and at J to 2 bases, leaving 11 bases not matched to a gene. The CDR3 is 19 amino acids. CDR1 is SGHKS, CDR2 YYEKEE, per germline (reference sequence). The CDR3 coding sequence is TGTGCCAGCAGCTTTAAGACTACAGGGGGCGCAACTGGGGCCAACGTCCTGACTTTC. Residues: CASSFKTTGGATGANVLTF.

The rearrangement joins TRBV7-9 to TRBJ2-7, with D unclear. V was shortened by 5 bases and J by 3 bases, with 11 bases between the two germline ends. The CDR3 has 13 amino acids. CDR1 is SEHNR and CDR2 is FQNEAQ in the germline V gene (reference sequence). The CDR3 loop is CASSDKHGYEQYF. CDR3 bases: TGTGCCAGCAGCGACAAACATGGCTACGAGCAGTACTTC.

The gene calls are TRBV4-2 and TRBJ1-4; 12 bases are shared with TRBD1. The CDR3 consists of 18 residues. Germline CDR1 is LGHNA and CDR2 is YNFKEQ. V lost 2 bases and J lost 5; bases outside the gene matches: 9. The CDR3 bases are TGTGCCAGCAGCCAAAAGACCGGGACAGGGGGCCAGAATGAAAAACTGTTTTTT. It specifies CASSQKTGTGGQNEKLFF.

This chain uses TRBV4-3 with TRBJ2-1; possible D gene TRBD2, 5 bases. CDR1 is LGHNA and CDR2 is YSLEER in the germline V gene. The CDR3 contains 14 residues. Trimming took 0 bases from V and 5 from J, leaving 8 bases between them. CDR3: CASSQDRDHNEQFF. CDR3 in DNA: TGCGCCAGCAGCCAAGATCGGGATCACAATGAGCAGTTCTTC.

This clone was detected only once. This chain links TRBV4-1 with TRBJ2-2; the D gene is possibly TRBD1 (8 bases). Trimming removed 4 bases at V and 6 bases at J, with 15 bases between. Germline CDR1 MGHRA, CDR2 YSYEKL. This CDR3 region has 15 residues. The CDR3 region is CASSLTGGGPGELFF. The CDR3 nucleotides read TGCGCCAGCAGCCTCACAGGGGGGGGGCCCGGGGAGCTGTTTTTT.

The chain links TRBV13 to TRBJ1-6; TRBD1 matches 8 bases. Germline assignment: CDR1 PRHDT and CDR2 FYEKMQ (reference sequence). V lost 5 bases and J lost 10; bases outside the gene matches: 7. This CDR3 has 14 residues. CDR3 coding DNA: TGTGCCAGCAGCCTACAGGGGGTAAAATCACCCCTCCACTTT. Encoded protein: CASSLQGVKSPLHF. The entire variable domain, with the rest obtained from reference TRBV13 and TRBJ1-6, is as follows: AAGVIQSPRHLIKEKRETATLKCYPIPRHDTVYWYQQGPGQDPQFLISFYEKMQSDKGSIPDRFSAQQFSDYHSELNMSSLELGDSALYFCASSLQGVKSPLHFGNGTRLTVT.

This chain joins TRBV19 and TRBJ1-5; D unresolved. Germline CDR1 reads LNHDA; CDR2 reads SQIVND (reference sequence). V lost 6 bases, J lost 6 bases, and 12 bases lay in between. CDR3 length: 13 amino acids. The CDR3 sequence is CASRAVGIQPQHF. CDR3 DNA: TGTGCCAGTAGAGCAGTCGGGATTCAGCCCCAGCATTTT.

As to this clone: Other DNA sequences in the sample encode the same CDR3. V is TRBV9 and J is TRBJ2-4; no clear D. The CDR3 spans 12 residues. Germline CDR1 is SGDLS and CDR2 is YYNGEE. Trimming cost V 4 bases and J 6 bases, with 8 bases left between them. CDR3 nucleotide sequence: TGTGCCAGCAGCCCCGGCGGAAACATTCAGTACTTC. Its protein product is CASSPGGNIQYF.

The chain employs TRBV5-6 and TRBJ2-7, with 10 bases matching TRBD1. V was clipped by 3 bases and J by 4 bases; unmatched bases: 7. The germline V gene encodes CDR1 SGHDT and CDR2 YYEEEE. The CDR3 is 15 residues long. This CDR3 reads CASSYGQGEAYEQYF. CDR3 sequence (DNA): TGTGCCAGCAGCTACGGACAGGGGGAGGCTTACGAGCAGTACTTC.

The chain recombines TRBV7-6 with TRBJ2-5; 9 bases map to TRBD2. The CDR3 sequence is 14 residues long. CDR1 and CDR2 (germline): SGHVS, FNYEAQ. V shed 4 bases, J shed 11 bases, and the junction held 11 bases outside the gene matches. The CDR3 DNA reads TGTGCCAGCAGCTACACTAGCGGGCTGGGGCAGCAGTACTTC. Protein: CASSYTSGLGQQYF.

The chain carries TRBV30 and TRBJ1-6; D not certain. Germline CDR1 is GTSNPN and CDR2 is SVGIG (reference sequence). The CDR3 is 13 residues long. V was pared by 0 bases and J by 10 bases, with 10 bases between. The CDR3: CAWSVLGISPLHF. CDR3 DNA sequence: TGTGCCTGGAGTGTACTAGGGATCTCACCCCTCCACTTT.

J is TRBJ1-1 and V is TRBV7-9, with D unclear. The ends were cut back, 3 bases at V and 7 bases at J, with 18 bases in the middle. Germline values: CDR1 SEHNR, CDR2 FQNEAQ (reference sequence). This CDR3 comprises 15 residues. In DNA, the CDR3 is TGTGCCAGCAGCTTTTCGTCCAAAAGTGGCGGTGAAGCTTTCTTT. Its protein is CASSFSSKSGGEAFF.

The rearrangement joins TRBV18 to TRBJ2-1; D possibly corresponds to TRBD2 (6 bases). V lost 3 bases and J lost 2, with 8 bases in between. CDR1 is KGHSH and CDR2 is LQKENI in the germline V gene. The CDR3 covers 14 residues. The CDR3 coding sequence is TGTGCCAGCTCACCGGAGGGAACCTACAATGAGCAGTTCTTC. This translates into CASSPEGTYNEQFF.

The J gene is TRBJ2-7, the V gene TRBV7-9; 15 bases map to TRBD2. The CDR3 loop spans 18 amino acids. CDR1 is SEHNR, CDR2 FQNEAQ, per germline (reference sequence). V shed 5 bases, J shed 4 bases, and the junction held 12 bases outside the gene matches. The CDR3 is CASSDGLAGGPSGYEQYF. The CDR3 DNA reads as TGTGCCAGCAGCGACGGACTAGCGGGGGGGCCGTCGGGGTACGAGCAGTACTTC.

CDR3 bases: TGTGCCAGCAGTTTCGGCAGGGGGAAGACGGGCTACACCTTC. Translation: CASSFGRGKTGYTF. The chain combines TRBV28 with TRBJ1-2, with TRBD1 identical over 7 bases. The germline CDR1 and CDR2 sequences are MDHEN and SYDVKM. CDR3 size: 14 residues. J was trimmed by 8 bases and V by 3 bases; bases with no gene match: 9.

This clone was seen more than once but under ten times. The chain uses TRBV27 and TRBJ2-7; 9 nucleotides agree with TRBD1. CDR1 is MNHEY, CDR2 SMNVEV, per germline (reference sequence). The CDR3 loop spans 17 amino acids. V lost 7 bases, J lost 0 bases, and 13 bases stayed unmatched. This CDR3 reads CASNPGQGYIPSYEQYF. CDR3 in DNA: TGTGCCAGCAACCCGGGACAGGGCTATATCCCCTCCTACGAGCAGTACTTC.

Points on this clone: The sample has other DNA sequences that encode this CDR3 too. The V and J genes are TRBV15 and TRBJ2-7; no reliable D call. V was clipped by 0 bases and J by 1 base, with 4 bases between them. The CDR3 length is 13 residues. CDR1 and CDR2 from the germline V gene are LNHNV and YYDKDF (reference sequence). In nucleotides, the CDR3 is TGTGCCACCAGCAGAGATCTTTCCTACGAGCAGTACTTC. Translated, it gives CATSRDLSYEQYF. The complete variable domain, with remaining parts taken from reference TRBV15 and TRBJ2-7, reads DAMVIQNPRYQVTQFGKPVTLSCSQTLNHNVMYWYQQKSSQAPKLLFHYYDKDFNNEADTPDNFQSRRPNTSFCFLDIRSPGLGDTAMYLCATSRDLSYEQYFGPGTRLTVT.

This clone showed up just once. This chain links TRBV7-6 with TRBJ2-3; 11 bases match TRBD2. Germline loops: CDR1 SGHVS, CDR2 FNYEAQ. This CDR3 region has 18 residues. V lost 7 bases, J lost 1 base, and 13 bases stayed unmatched. CDR3 nucleotides: TGTGCCAGCACCTCCTCGACTAGCGGGATTAGTGGCACAGATACGCAGTATTTT. It encodes CASTSSTSGISGTDTQYF. The full variable domain, completed using reference TRBV7-6 and TRBJ2-3, is GAGVSQSPRYKVTKRGQDVALRCDPISGHVSLYWYRQALGQGPEFLTYFNYEAQQDKSGLPNDRFSAERPEGSISTLTIQRTEQRDSAMYRCASTSSTSGISGTDTQYFGPGTRLTVL.

The chain recombines TRBV4-1 with TRBJ2-7; TRBD1 matches 10 bases. The CDR3 has 16 residues. After removal of 1 base from V and 1 base from J, the junction contained 4 bases not matched to a gene. Germline CDR1 is MGHRA and CDR2 is YSYEKL. The CDR3 nucleotides are TGCGCCAGCAGCCAAGTCGGGACAGGGGCTTCCTACGAGCAGTACTTC. This sequence encodes CASSQVGTGASYEQYF.

V and J are TRBV7-8 and TRBJ1-4, with 7 bases fitting TRBD1. Losses at the gene ends were 1 base for V and 10 bases for J; bases not matched to a gene: 6. Germline loops: CDR1 SGHVS, CDR2 FQNEAQ. The CDR3 is 14 residues long. The CDR3 DNA follows: TGTGCCAGCAGCTTAGAGGGCCAGGGGGGAAAACTGTTTTTT. This translates into CASSLEGQGGKLFF.